This T cell receptor beta chain was sequenced for a study of T cell responses to AZD1222 COVID-19 vaccine (dated by TCRdb to the early 2020s). For context, the study as a whole: A total of under 250 trial participants underwent TCR sequencing, of whom approximately 200 had received two doses of AZD1222 and about 25 had received two doses of the MenACWY control vaccine. Trial participants were enrolled into age subgroups of 18-55, 56-69 and 70-plus years, which contained approximately 150, 28 and 58 TCR-sequenced participants, respectively.

Of note for this clone: The antigen it recognizes is unknown. Per-base quality was not reported, and no clone a single base away is much larger than it.

The cysteine opens and the phenylalanine closes a CDR3 of 16 amino acids. CDR3 DNA only is kept here, 48 bases in frame from base 1. CDR1 and CDR2, looked up from the germline V gene, are SGHRS and YFSETQ. At the junction V is shortened by 4 bases and J by 2 bases, with 15 bases in between. The time point label corresponds to: about 28 days (+/-7) after the second vaccine dose. AZD1222 recipients with second doses at about 4 weeks or about 12 weeks were pooled, because spike-specific TCR depth and breadth did not differ between schedules. Vaccinee samples were obtained from the UK trials COV001 and COV002, which included a single-blind randomized controlled phase 2/3 trial of AZD1222 (ChAdOx1 nCoV-19) in healthy adults. For TCRbeta chain sequencing, PBMC samples from trial participants were taken at day 0 and at day 28 after the second dose. The paper as a whole reports these results and caveats: No day 14 peak-response samples were available, so repertoires were characterized only after the peak T cell response. Conclusions about previously exposed vaccinees were limited because only a handful of AZD1222 recipients were SARS-CoV-2 seropositive at baseline. After two AZD1222 doses, spike-specific TCR breadth and depth were significantly higher than at day 0 and than in MenACWY recipients. CD4 TCRs associated with the vaccine covered the entire spike protein, and the dominant responses were in regions 160-218 and 743-854. Reportedly, almost half of the unique spike-specific TCRs recognized epitopes lying outside the regions that are mutated in the B.1.351 and B.1.1.7 variants. The 56-69-year group was small, and its depth increase did not reach significance, likely because of low power. Participants were mostly white British, with more females than males. The authors suggested clonal diversity may have been underestimated.

The CDR3 regions of human TCRbeta chains were analyzed by immunosequencing. Under the source paper's analysis protocol: TCRs in the repertoires were compared against a reference library of SARS-CoV-2-specific TCRs that had been generated with the MIRA antigen-specificity platform. Breadth was defined as the fraction of unique TCRs that were SARS-CoV-2-associated. Depth was defined as the fraction of total T cells that were SARS-CoV-2-associated. Using the MIRA data, each spike-specific TCR was mapped to the spike region that the TCR reacts to and placed in a CD4 or CD8 class. Log10-transformed breadth and depth values were compared by one-way ANOVA with Sidak's multiple comparisons tests. The source is immuneACCESS, and TCRdb retained only in-frame sequences with V and J called. Part of the clones is not carried over; for the studies checked, unresolved V genes explain less than half of this, and the remainder is unexplained. D and trimming were read from the DNA, whereas the V and J calls and clone size are those reported in that table. The sample contains roughly 98,000 clones, roughly 83% of them found a single time. Clones ranked in the top ten supply 12% to 15% of the sample.

This specimen consisted of peripheral blood, obtained 28 days after the second AZD1222 dose. Recombination connected TRBV5-1 to TRBJ2-2; the D gene is perhaps TRBD1 or TRBD2, each of them matching over 5 bases. This TCR came from an adult who received the AZD1222 COVID-19 vaccine. The base sequence is TGCGCCAGCAGCGTTTCTTCGGGGCCTAACACCGGGGAGCTGTTTTTT. Translated, it reads CASSVSSGPNTGELFF.